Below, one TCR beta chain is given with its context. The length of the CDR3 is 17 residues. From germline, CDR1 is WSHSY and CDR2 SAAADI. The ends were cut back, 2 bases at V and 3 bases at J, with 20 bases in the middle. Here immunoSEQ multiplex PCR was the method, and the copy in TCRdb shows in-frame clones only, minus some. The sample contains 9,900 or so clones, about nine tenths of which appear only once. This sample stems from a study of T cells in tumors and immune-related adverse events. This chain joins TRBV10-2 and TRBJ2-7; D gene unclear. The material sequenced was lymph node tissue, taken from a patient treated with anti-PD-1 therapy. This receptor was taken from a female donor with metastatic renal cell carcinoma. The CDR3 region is CASSERRGTKLIYEQYF. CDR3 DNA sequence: TGCGCCAGCAGTGAGAGAAGAGGAACAAAACTGATCTACGAGCAGTACTTC.